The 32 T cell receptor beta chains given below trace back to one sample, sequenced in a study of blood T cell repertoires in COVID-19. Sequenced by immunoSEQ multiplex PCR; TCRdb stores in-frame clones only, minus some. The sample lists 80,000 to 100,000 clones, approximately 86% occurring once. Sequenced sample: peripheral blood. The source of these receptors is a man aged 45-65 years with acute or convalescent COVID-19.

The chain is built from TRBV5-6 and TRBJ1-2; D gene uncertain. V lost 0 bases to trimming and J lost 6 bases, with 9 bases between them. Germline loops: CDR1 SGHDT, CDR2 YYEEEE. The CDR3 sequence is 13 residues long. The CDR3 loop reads CASSLATNDGYTF. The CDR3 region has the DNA TGTGCCAGCAGCTTGGCCACAAACGATGGCTACACCTTC.

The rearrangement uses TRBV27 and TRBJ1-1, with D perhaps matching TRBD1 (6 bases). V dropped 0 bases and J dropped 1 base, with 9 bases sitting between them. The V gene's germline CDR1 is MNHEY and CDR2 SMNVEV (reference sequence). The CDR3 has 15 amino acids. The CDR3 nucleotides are TGTGCCAGCAGTTTATCGGACAGCCCGAACACTGAAGCTTTCTTT. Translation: CASSLSDSPNTEAFF.

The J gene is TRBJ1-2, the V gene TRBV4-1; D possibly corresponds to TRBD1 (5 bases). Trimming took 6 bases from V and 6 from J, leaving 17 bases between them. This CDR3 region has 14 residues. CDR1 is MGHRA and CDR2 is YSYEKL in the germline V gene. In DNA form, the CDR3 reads TGCGCCAGCAGTCCAGGGCCCGCGGCCGATGGCTACACCTTC. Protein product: CASSPGPAADGYTF.

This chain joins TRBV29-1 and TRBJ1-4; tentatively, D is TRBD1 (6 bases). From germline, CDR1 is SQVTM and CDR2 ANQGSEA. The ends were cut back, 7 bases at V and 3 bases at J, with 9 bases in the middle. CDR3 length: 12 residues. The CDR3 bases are TGCAGCGCCAGGGGTGCTAATGAAAAACTGTTTTTT. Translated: CSARGANEKLFF.

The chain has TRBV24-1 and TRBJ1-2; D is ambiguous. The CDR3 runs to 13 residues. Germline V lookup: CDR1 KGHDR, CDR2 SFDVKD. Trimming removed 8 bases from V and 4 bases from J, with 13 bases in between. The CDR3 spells CATIPYGGYGYTF. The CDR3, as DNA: TGTGCCACCATTCCCTACGGAGGCTATGGCTACACCTTC.

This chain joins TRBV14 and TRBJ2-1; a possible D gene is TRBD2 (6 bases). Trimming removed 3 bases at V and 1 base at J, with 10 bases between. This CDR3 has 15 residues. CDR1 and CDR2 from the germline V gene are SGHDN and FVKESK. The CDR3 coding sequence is TGTGCCAGCAGCCAGCGACTAGTATCCTACAATGAGCAGTTCTTC. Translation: CASSQRLVSYNEQFF. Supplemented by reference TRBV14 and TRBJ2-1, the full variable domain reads EAGVTQFPSHSVIEKGQTVTLRCDPISGHDNLYWYRRVMGKEIKFLLHFVKESKQDESGMPNNRFLAERTGGTYSTLKVQPAELEDSGVYFCASSQRLVSYNEQFFGPGTRLTVL.

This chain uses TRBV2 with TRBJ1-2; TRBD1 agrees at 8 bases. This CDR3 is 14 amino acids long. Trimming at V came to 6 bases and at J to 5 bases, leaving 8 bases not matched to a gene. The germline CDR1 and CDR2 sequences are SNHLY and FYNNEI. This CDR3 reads CASRLQGVSYGYTF. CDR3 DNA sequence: TGTGCCAGCAGGCTACAGGGGGTATCGTATGGCTACACCTTC.

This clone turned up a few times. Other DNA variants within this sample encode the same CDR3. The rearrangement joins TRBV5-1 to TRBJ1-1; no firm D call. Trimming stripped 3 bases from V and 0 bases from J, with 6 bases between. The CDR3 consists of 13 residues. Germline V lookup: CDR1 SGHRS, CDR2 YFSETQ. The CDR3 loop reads CASSYTLNTEAFF. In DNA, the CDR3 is TGCGCCAGCAGCTACACCTTGAACACTGAAGCTTTCTTT.

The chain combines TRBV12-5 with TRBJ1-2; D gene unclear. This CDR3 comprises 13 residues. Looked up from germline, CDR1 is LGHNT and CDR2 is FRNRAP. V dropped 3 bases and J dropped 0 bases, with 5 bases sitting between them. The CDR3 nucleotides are TGTGCTAGTGGTTTATCGGCTAACTATGGCTACACCTTC. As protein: CASGLSANYGYTF.

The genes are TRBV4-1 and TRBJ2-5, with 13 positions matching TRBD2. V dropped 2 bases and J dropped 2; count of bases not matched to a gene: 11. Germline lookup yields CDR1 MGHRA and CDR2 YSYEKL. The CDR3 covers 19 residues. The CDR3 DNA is TGCGCCAGCAGCCAATTCACCTTAGGACTAGCGGGAGATCAAGAGACCCAGTACTTC. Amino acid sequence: CASSQFTLGLAGDQETQYF.

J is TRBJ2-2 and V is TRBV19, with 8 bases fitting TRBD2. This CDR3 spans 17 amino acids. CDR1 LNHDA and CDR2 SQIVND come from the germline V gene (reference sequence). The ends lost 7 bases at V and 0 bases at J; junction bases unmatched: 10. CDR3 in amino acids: CASNPPLAGPNTGELFF. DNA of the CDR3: TGTGCCAGTAACCCCCCTCTAGCGGGTCCGAACACCGGGGAGCTGTTTTTT.

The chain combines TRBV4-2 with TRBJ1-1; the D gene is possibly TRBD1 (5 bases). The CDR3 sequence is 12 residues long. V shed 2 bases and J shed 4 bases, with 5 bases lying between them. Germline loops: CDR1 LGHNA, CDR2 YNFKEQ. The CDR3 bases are TGTGCCAGCAGCCAAACAGGCACTGAAGCTTTCTTT. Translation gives CASSQTGTEAFF.

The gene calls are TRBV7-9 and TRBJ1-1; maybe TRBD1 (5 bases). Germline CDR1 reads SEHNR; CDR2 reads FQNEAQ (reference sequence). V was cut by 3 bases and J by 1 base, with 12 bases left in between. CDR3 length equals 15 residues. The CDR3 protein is CASSFPETENTEAFF. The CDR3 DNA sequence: TGTGCCAGCAGCTTCCCGGAGACAGAGAACACTGAAGCTTTCTTT.

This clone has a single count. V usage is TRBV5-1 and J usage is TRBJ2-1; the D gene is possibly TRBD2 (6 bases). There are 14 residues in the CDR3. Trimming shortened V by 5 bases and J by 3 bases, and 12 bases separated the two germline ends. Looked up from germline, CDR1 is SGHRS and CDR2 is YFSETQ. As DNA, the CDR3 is TGCGCCAGCAGTGGGACTTCCCGCTACAATGAGCAGTTCTTC. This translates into CASSGTSRYNEQFF.

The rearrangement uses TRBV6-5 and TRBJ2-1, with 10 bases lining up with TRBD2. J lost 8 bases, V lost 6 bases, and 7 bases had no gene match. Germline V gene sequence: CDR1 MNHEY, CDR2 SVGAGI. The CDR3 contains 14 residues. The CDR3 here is CASSLLAGSDEQFF. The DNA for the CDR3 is TGTGCCAGCAGCTTACTAGCGGGATCCGATGAGCAGTTCTTC.

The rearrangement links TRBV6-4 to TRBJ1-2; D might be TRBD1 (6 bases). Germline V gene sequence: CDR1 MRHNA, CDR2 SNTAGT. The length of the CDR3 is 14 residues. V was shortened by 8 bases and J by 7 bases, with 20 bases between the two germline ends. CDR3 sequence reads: CASAPDEGVRGYTF. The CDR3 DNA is TGTGCCAGCGCCCCAGACGAGGGGGTACGTGGCTACACCTTC.

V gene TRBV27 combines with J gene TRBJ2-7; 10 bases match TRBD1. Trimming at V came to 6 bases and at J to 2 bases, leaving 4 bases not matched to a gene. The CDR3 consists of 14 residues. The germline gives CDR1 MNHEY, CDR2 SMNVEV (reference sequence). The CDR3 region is CASSSGQGAYEQYF. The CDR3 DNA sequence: TGTGCCAGCAGCTCCGGACAGGGGGCCTACGAGCAGTACTTC.

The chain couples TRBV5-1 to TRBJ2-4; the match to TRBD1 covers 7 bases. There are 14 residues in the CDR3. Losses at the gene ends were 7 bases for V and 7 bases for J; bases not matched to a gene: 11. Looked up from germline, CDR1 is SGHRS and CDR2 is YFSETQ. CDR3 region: CASRNNDRVNIQYF. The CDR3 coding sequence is TGCGCCAGCCGCAATAATGACAGGGTCAACATTCAGTACTTC.

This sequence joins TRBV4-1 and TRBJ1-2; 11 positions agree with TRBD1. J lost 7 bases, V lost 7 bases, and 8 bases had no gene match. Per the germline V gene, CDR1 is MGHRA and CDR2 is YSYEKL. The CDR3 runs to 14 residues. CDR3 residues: CASNVRDRGVGYTF. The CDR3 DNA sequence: TGCGCCAGCAACGTCCGGGACAGGGGGGTTGGCTACACCTTC.

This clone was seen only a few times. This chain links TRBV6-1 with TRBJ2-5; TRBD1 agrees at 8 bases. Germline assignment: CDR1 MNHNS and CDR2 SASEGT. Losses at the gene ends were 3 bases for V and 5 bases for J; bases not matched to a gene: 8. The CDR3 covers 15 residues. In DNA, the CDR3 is TGTGCCAGCAGTGATCCAACAGGGGGTCACGAGACCCAGTACTTC. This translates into CASSDPTGGHETQYF.

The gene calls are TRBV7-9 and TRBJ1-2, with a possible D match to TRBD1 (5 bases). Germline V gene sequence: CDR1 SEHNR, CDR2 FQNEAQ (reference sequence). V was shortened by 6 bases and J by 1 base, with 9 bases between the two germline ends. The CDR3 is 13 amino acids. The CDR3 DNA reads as TGTGCCAGCAGTTACGACAGTAACTATGGCTACACCTTC. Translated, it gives CASSYDSNYGYTF.

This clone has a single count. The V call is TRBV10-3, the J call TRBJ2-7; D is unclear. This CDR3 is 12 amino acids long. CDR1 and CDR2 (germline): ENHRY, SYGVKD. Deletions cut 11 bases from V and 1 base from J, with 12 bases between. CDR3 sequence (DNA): TGTGCCTCCATGGCACCTTCCTACGAGCAGTACTTC. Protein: CASMAPSYEQYF.

CDR3 residues: CASSQGGMAGETQYF. The CDR3 bases are TGTGCCAGCAGCCAAGGAGGGATGGCCGGGGAGACCCAGTACTTC. The chain combines TRBV14 with TRBJ2-5, with D tentatively TRBD2 (5 bases). Trimming shortened V by 1 base and J by 5 bases, and 14 bases separated the two germline ends. CDR3 size: 15 residues. Germline V gene lookup returns CDR1 SGHDN and CDR2 FVKESK.

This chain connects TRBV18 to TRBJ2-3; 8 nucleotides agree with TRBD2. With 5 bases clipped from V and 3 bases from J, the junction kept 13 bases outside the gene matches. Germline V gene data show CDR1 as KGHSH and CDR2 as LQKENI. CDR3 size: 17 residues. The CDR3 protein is CASSTYGGAGETDTQYF. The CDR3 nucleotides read TGTGCCAGCTCAACGTACGGGGGAGCGGGGGAGACAGATACGCAGTATTTT.

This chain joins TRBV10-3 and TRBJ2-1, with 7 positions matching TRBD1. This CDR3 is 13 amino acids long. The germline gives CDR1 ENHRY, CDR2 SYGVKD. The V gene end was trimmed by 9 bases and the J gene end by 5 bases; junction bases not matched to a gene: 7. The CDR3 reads CAIAGTVNNEQFF. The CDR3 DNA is TGTGCCATTGCCGGGACAGTTAACAATGAGCAGTTCTTC.

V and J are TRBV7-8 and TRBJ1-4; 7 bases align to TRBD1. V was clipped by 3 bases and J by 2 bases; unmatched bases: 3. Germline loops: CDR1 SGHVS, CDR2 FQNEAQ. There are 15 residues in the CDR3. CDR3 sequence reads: CASSLNRGTNEKLFF. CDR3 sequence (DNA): TGTGCCAGCAGCTTGAACAGGGGCACTAATGAAAAACTGTTTTTT.

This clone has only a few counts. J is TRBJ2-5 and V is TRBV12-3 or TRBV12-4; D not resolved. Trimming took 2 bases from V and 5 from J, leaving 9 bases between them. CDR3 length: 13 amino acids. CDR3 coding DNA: TGTGCCAGCAGTTTACCGGAGAGTGAGACCCAGTACTTC. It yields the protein CASSLPESETQYF.

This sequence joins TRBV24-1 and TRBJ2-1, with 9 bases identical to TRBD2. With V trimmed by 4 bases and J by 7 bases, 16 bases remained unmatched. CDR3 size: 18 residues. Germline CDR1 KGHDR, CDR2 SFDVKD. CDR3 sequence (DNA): TGTGCCACCAGTGACCCAGGGGTAGCGGGAGTGTTAAGGAATGAGCAGTTCTTC. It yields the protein CATSDPGVAGVLRNEQFF.

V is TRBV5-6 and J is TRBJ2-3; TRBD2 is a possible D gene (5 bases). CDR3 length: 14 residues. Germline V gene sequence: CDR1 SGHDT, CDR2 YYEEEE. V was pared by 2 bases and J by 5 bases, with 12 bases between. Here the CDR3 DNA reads TGTGCCAGCAGCTTTGGGGTCCGGGAAGATACGCAGTATTTT. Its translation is CASSFGVREDTQYF.

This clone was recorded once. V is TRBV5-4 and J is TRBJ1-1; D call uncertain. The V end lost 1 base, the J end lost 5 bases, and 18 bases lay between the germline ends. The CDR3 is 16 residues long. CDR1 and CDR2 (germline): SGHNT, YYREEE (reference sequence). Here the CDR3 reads CASSLSLQAKETEAFF. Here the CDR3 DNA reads TGTGCCAGCAGCTTGAGTCTTCAGGCTAAAGAGACTGAAGCTTTCTTT.

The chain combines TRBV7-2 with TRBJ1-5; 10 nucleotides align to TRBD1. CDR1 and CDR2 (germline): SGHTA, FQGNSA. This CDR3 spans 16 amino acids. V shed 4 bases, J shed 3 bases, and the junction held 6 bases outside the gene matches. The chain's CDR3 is CASSWTGGVNNQPQHF. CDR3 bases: TGTGCCAGCAGCTGGACAGGGGGTGTTAACAATCAGCCCCAGCATTTT.

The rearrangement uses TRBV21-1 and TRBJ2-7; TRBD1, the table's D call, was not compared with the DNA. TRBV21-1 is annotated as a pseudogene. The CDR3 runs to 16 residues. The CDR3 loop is CASSKVGTGVTYEQYF. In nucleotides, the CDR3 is TGTGCCAGCAGCAAAGTCGGGACAGGGGTAACCTACGAGCAGTACTTC.